One sample yielded the 15 T cell receptor beta chains listed below, sequenced in a study of cytotoxic CD8 clonotypes in ibrutinib-treated CLL. Method: immunoSEQ multiplex PCR; TCRdb's copy keeps in-frame clones and lacks some. The table has approximately 190,000 clones, more than 75% seen once. Source: PBMCs, taken after 12 months of ibrutinib treatment. These receptors were collected from a human donor with chronic lymphocytic leukemia.

V gene TRBV5-6 combines with J gene TRBJ2-1; TRBD1 agrees at 8 bases. Germline lookup yields CDR1 SGHDT and CDR2 YYEEEE. The V gene end was trimmed by 4 bases and the J gene end by 2 bases; junction bases not matched to a gene: 8. The CDR3 consists of 16 residues. The CDR3 is CASSTTGGSPYNEQFF. As DNA, the CDR3 is TGTGCCAGCAGCACTACAGGGGGAAGTCCCTACAATGAGCAGTTCTTC.

This chain uses TRBV10-1 with TRBJ2-2; D gene uncertain. The length of the CDR3 is 15 residues. The ends were cut back, 0 bases at V and 5 bases at J, with 10 bases in the middle. CDR1 and CDR2 (germline): WNHNN, SYGVQD (reference sequence). This CDR3 reads CASSESKSGTGELFF. CDR3 nucleotides: TGCGCCAGCAGTGAGTCAAAAAGTGGGACCGGGGAGCTGTTTTTT.

This clone was seen only a few times. The chain joins TRBV2 to TRBJ1-1, with 7 nucleotides matching TRBD1. Trimming cost V 6 bases and J 1 base; bases outside gene matches: 5. The CDR3 length is 14 residues. CDR1 and CDR2 (germline): SNHLY, FYNNEI. CDR3 in DNA: TGTGCCAGCAGCGAGGGACAGCCGAACACTGAAGCTTTCTTT. Its translation: CASSEGQPNTEAFF. Using reference TRBV2 and TRBJ1-1 for the parts outside the CDR3, the full variable domain is EPEVTQTPSHQVTQMGQEVILRCVPISNHLYFYWYRQILGQKVEFLVSFYNNEISEKSEIFDDQFSVERPDGSNFTLKIRSTKLEDSAMYFCASSEGQPNTEAFFGQGTRLTVV.

The genes are TRBV28 and TRBJ2-7; D not certain. From germline, CDR1 is MDHEN and CDR2 SYDVKM. This CDR3 is built from 12 residues. Deletions cut 5 bases from V and 4 bases from J, with 9 bases between. DNA of the CDR3: TGTGCCAGCAGTCTCTCCCATTACGAGCAGTACTTC. Translation gives CASSLSHYEQYF.

The V gene is TRBV6-5, the J gene TRBJ2-3, with D uncertain. CDR1 is MNHEY and CDR2 is SVGAGI in the germline V gene. The CDR3 length is 15 residues. V lost 0 bases and J lost 0, with 7 bases in between. The CDR3: CASSYSVISTDTQYF. DNA of the CDR3: TGTGCCAGCAGTTACTCGGTAATAAGCACAGATACGCAGTATTTT.

This CDR3 is CASSSSRDRYNEQFF. The CDR3 DNA reads as TGTGCCAGCAGTTCGTCCCGGGACAGATACAATGAGCAGTTCTTC. The rearrangement joins TRBV6-5 to TRBJ2-1, with 7 positions matching TRBD1. The CDR3 is 15 amino acids. Germline assignment: CDR1 MNHEY and CDR2 SVGAGI. V lost 4 bases to trimming and J lost 4 bases; unmatched junction nucleotides: 7.

V is TRBV5-1 and J is TRBJ1-6; maybe TRBD1 (5 bases). Per germline, CDR1 SGHRS and CDR2 YFSETQ. V was cut by 4 bases and J by 8 bases, with 16 bases left in between. There are 15 residues in the CDR3. This CDR3 reads CASSTWGYVDSPLHF. The CDR3 DNA is TGCGCCAGCAGCACATGGGGGTATGTAGATTCACCCCTCCACTTT.

The chain is built from TRBV2 and TRBJ2-3; TRBD2 aligns across 8 bases. The CDR3 has 14 residues. J lost 2 bases, V lost 9 bases, and 7 bases had no gene match. Germline V gene lookup returns CDR1 SNHLY and CDR2 FYNNEI. DNA of the CDR3: TGTGCCAGTACCTTAGCGGGAACCACAGATACGCAGTATTTT. Encoded protein: CASTLAGTTDTQYF.

J is TRBJ2-7 and V is TRBV25-1, with D unclear. The CDR3 loop spans 13 amino acids. Between the trimmed V and J ends, which lost 6 bases and 2 bases, there was a span of 11 bases. CDR1 MGHDK and CDR2 SYGVNS come from the germline V gene. The CDR3 loop reads CASSHTTTYEQYF. Written as DNA, the CDR3 is TGTGCCAGCAGCCACACGACAACCTACGAGCAGTACTTC.

The rearrangement links TRBV6-4 to TRBJ1-5; D not certain. V lost 5 bases and J lost 6, with 17 bases in between. The CDR3 spans 15 residues. Germline assignment: CDR1 MRHNA and CDR2 SNTAGT. In nucleotides, the CDR3 is TGTGCCAGCAGTCATCAGGTGCTGGCCCCTCAGCCCCAGCATTTT. Translated: CASSHQVLAPQPQHF.

This clone was recorded once. The chain is built from TRBV5-1 and TRBJ1-3, with TRBD1 identical over 8 bases. Germline CDR1 reads SGHRS; CDR2 reads YFSETQ. There are 14 residues in the CDR3. J gave up 7 bases and V 4 bases, and 7 bases lay outside the gene matches. This CDR3 reads CASSIGTGGNTIYF. Here the CDR3 DNA reads TGCGCCAGCAGCATAGGGACAGGAGGGAACACCATATATTTT.

There are a few counts of this clone. CDR3 loop: CASSPVGASNGELFF. The CDR3 DNA sequence: TGTGCCAGCAGCCCGGTCGGTGCGTCGAACGGGGAGCTGTTTTTT. The V gene is TRBV6-5, the J gene TRBJ2-2, with D unclear. The CDR3 loop spans 15 amino acids. V was shortened by 6 bases and J by 7 bases, with 18 bases between the two germline ends. Germline lookup yields CDR1 MNHEY and CDR2 SVGAGI.

The CDR3 DNA reads as TGTGCCACCAGGACCGGGGGGGCCCGAACGCGAAGCACAGATACGCAGTATTTT. This sequence encodes CATRTGGARTRSTDTQYF. The rearrangement links TRBV5-3 to TRBJ2-3; TRBD2 aligns across 8 bases. TRBV5-3 is recorded as an ORF, its role being uncertain. V trimming: 9 bases; J trimming: 0 bases; junction bases outside the gene matches: 18. The CDR3 consists of 18 residues.

The rearrangement joins TRBV4-2 to TRBJ2-5; 10 bases are a match to TRBD1. The end of the DNA is better explained by TRBJ2-7, so the J call may be wrong. The CDR3 contains 14 residues. Germline lookup yields CDR1 LGHNA and CDR2 YNFKEQ. As DNA, the CDR3 is TGTGCCAGCAGCCCAGGACAGGGGGCCTACGAGCAGTACTTC. Protein: CASSPGQGAYEQYF.

The chain uses TRBV5-4 and TRBJ2-2, with D possibly matching TRBD1 (6 bases). The germline CDR1 and CDR2 sequences are SGHNT and YYREEE (reference sequence). The CDR3 totals 15 residues. The ends were cut back, 6 bases at V and 7 bases at J, with 19 bases in the middle. CDR3 bases: TGTGCCAGCACGACCGGGGCAGGGGCGGGCGGGGAGCTGTTTTTT. Its protein product is CASTTGAGAGGELFF.